This T cell receptor (beta chain) came from a study of beta chain features in type 1 diabetes. Study background: In age, gender and cell yields, patients were similar to healthy donors.

The study, taken as a whole, reports: TCRB CDR3s were moderately but significantly shorter in Type 1 diabetes patients in all four CD4+ subsets.

The isolated RNA, all of it, was reverse transcribed, so expressed TCRB transcripts were what got sequenced. Generated by immunoSEQ multiplex PCR, the TCRdb table keeps only in-frame clones and is missing some. This table holds 500,000 to 650,000 clones, under 15% found once. This clone came up a few times. Its antigen is currently unknown. The CDR3 extends over 15 amino acids. The J segment lost 5 bases and the V segment lost 4 bases, leaving 8 bases of the junction unmatched. Germline V gene lookup returns CDR1 SGDLS and CDR2 YYNGEE. Purity (above 95%) was reached by all sorted populations. V usage is TRBV9 and J usage is TRBJ2-1, with 8 bases identical to TRBD1. This sequence was found in a man aged 25-45 years with type 1 diabetes. The sequencing input was naive CD4+ T cells from blood. The CDR3 loop reads CASSFVGGQDNEQFF. The CDR3 DNA reads TGTGCCAGCAGCTTCGTTGGGGGACAGGACAATGAGCAGTTCTTC.